In this sample, the clone carrying this TCR beta chain turned up once. Its antigen is undetermined. Samples underwent the assay at deep level. TCRdb's copy holds only in-frame clones and misses some; the assay was immunoSEQ multiplex PCR. The sample contains some 1 million clones, approximately 72% of which appear only once. The sample belongs to a study of shared clonotypes between healthy human individuals. About the research overall: The study used three CD4 naive, three CD4 memory, two CD8 naive and one CD8 memory plate per donor.

Study-wide findings and caveats: On the whole, naive subsets had larger estimated richness than memory subsets had.

The receptor was derived from a young man in good health. Sequencing input: memory CD4+ T cells sorted from blood. Indicated subset: CD45RA-negative fraction.

DNA of the CDR3: TGTGCCTGGAGTACAAGGGGGAACACTGAAGCTTTCTTT. It translates to CAWSTRGNTEAFF. V usage is TRBV30 and J usage is TRBJ1-1; a possible D gene is TRBD1 (5 bases). The CDR3 length is 13 residues. Deletions cut 2 bases from V and 1 base from J, with 8 bases between. The V gene's germline CDR1 is GTSNPN and CDR2 SVGIG (reference sequence).